The next 5 T cell receptor beta chains were all read from a single sample in a study of T cells after yellow fever vaccination. TCRdb redid the calling of the 5' RACE reads with MiXCR, one entry per CDR3 protein. Of around 260,000 distinct CDR3 sequences listed, about 5.2% were seen once; the top ten hold 2.5% to 4%. The starting material was CD4+ T cells sorted from PBMCs, obtained on the day of the yellow fever booster vaccination. The receptors here all came from a man between 18 and 35 years old who received the YFV17D yellow fever vaccine.

This clonotype came up many times. This chain links TRBV20-1 with TRBJ2-7; possibly TRBD1 for D (5 bases). Germline V gene lookup returns CDR1 DFQATT and CDR2 SNEGSKA (reference sequence). V shed 6 bases and J shed 0 bases, with 15 bases lying between them. CDR3 length: 14 amino acids. The CDR3 is CSAKGSTDSYEQYV. CDR3 coding DNA: TGCAGTGCGAAGGGGTCCACGGACTCCTACGAGCAGTACGTC.

This clonotype appeared a few times. The chain joins TRBV2 to TRBJ2-3; D is perhaps TRBD2 (5 bases). V lost 6 bases and J lost 5, with 6 bases in between. CDR1 is SNHLY, CDR2 FYNNEI, per germline. This CDR3 comprises 11 residues. CDR3 sequence (DNA): TGTGCCAGCAGAGCGGAAGATACGCAGTATTTT. This translates into CASRAEDTQYF.

This clonotype was observed a handful of times. The V gene is TRBV11-2, the J gene TRBJ2-4; unclear D gene. CDR3 length: 14 amino acids. With 4 bases removed from V and 1 base from J, the gap between germline ends came to 8 bases. CDR1 SGHAT and CDR2 FQNNGV come from the germline V gene. The CDR3 loop reads CASSSPMAKNIQYF. CDR3 coding DNA: TGTGCCAGCAGCTCGCCCATGGCCAAAAACATTCAGTACTTC.

This sequence joins TRBV24-1 and TRBJ2-3; D assignment may be TRBD1 or TRBD2 (5 bases each). The germline CDR1 and CDR2 sequences are KGHDR and SFDVKD. The CDR3 is 15 amino acids. V was pared by 4 bases and J by 1 base, with 11 bases between. CDR3 nucleotides: TGTGCCACCAGTGACCCCCGGGACGGCACAGATACGCAGTATTTT. As protein: CATSDPRDGTDTQYF.

This clonotype has at least ten counts. Mismatch with germline at one junction end may stem from a read error. J is TRBJ2-1 and V is TRBV7-7; 9 bases align to TRBD2. CDR1 and CDR2 from the germline V gene are SSHAT and FNYEAQ (reference sequence). The CDR3 sequence is 15 residues long. This chain's CDR3 is CASSPGAGGYNEQFF. In DNA, the CDR3 is TGTGCTAGCAGCCCCGGAGCGGGGGGATACAATGAGCAGTTCTTC. The variable domain in full, with the rest retrieved from reference TRBV7-7 and TRBJ2-1, is GAGVSQSPRYKVTKRGQDVTLRCDPISSHATLYWYQQALGQGPEFLTYFNYEAQPDKSGLPSDRFSAERPEGSISTLTIQRTEQRDSAMYRCASSPGAGGYNEQFFGPGTRLTVL.